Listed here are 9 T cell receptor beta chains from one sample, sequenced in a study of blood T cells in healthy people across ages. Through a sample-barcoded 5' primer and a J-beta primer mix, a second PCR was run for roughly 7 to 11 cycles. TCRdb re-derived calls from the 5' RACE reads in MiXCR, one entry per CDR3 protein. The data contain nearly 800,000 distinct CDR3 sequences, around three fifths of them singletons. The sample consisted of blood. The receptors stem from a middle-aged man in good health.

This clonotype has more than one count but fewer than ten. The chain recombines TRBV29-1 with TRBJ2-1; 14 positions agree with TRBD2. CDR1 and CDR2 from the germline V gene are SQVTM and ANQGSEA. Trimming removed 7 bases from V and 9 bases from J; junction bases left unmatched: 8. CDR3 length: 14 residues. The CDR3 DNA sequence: TGCAGCGCGACGGCCGGGACTAGCGGGAGTGAGCAGTTCTTC. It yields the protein CSATAGTSGSEQFF.

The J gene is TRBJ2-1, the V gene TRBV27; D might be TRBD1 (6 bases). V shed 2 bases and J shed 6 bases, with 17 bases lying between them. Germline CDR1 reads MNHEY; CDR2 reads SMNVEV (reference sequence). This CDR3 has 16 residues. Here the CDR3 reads CASSLSRVKQGNEQFF. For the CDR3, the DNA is TGTGCCAGCAGTTTAAGCCGAGTTAAACAGGGCAATGAGCAGTTCTTC.

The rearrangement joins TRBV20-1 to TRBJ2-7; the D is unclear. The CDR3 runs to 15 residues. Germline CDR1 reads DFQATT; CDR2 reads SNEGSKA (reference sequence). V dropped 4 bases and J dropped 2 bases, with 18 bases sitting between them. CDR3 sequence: CSAIPERISAYEQYF. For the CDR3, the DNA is TGCAGTGCTATACCTGAAAGAATATCTGCCTACGAGCAGTACTTC.

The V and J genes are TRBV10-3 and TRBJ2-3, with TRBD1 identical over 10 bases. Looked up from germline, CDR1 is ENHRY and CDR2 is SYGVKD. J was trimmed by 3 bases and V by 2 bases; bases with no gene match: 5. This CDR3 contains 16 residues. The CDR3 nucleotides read TGTGCCATCAGTGAGGGGACAGGGGTGTTTACAGATACGCAGTATTTT. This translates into CAISEGTGVFTDTQYF.

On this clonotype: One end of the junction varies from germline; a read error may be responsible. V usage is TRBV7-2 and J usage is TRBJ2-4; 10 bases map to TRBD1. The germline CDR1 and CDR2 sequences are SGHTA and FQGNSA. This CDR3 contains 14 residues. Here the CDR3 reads CASSLTGGQETQNF. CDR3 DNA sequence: TGTGCCAGCAGCTTGACAGGGGGCCAAGAGACCCAGAACTTC.

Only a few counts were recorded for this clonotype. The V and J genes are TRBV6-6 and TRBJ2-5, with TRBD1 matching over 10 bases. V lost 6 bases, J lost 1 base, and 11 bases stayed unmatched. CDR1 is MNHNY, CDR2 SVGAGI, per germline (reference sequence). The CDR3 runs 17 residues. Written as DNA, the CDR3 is TGTGCCAGCAGACCCGGGACAGGGGCTACCTCCCAAGAGACCCAGTACTTC. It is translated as CASRPGTGATSQETQYF.

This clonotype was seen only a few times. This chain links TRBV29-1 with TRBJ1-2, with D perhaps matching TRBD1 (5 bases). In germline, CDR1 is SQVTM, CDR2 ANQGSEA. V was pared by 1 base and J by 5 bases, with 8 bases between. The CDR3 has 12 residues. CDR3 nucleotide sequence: TGCAGCGTTGAAGGGGGGAAATATGGCTACACCTTC. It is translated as CSVEGGKYGYTF.

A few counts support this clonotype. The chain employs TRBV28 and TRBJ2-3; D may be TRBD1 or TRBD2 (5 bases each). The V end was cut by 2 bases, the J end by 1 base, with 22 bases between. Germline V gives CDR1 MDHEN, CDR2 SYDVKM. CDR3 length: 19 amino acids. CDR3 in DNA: TGTGCCAGCAGTTTAGAGGGGCAGACGACCCGCTTACGCACAGATACGCAGTATTTT. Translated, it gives CASSLEGQTTRLRTDTQYF. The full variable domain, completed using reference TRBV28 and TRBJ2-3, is DVKVTQSSRYLVKRTGEKVFLECVQDMDHENMFWYRQDPGLGLRLIYFSYDVKMKEKGDIPEGYSVSREKKERFSLILESASTNQTSMYLCASSLEGQTTRLRTDTQYFGPGTRLTVL.

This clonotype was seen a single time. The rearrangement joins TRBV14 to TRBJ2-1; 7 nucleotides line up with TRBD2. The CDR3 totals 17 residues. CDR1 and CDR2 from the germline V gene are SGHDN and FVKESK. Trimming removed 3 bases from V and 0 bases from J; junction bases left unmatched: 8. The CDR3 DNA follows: TGTGCCAGCAGCCATTCTGTGGGGGGGAGCTCCTACAATGAGCAGTTCTTC. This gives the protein CASSHSVGGSSYNEQFF.